The present TCR beta chain was sequenced within a study of identical twins. This clonotype appeared many times. TCRdb ran MiXCR on the 5' RACE reads and lists one entry per CDR3 protein. The sample includes hundreds of thousands of distinct CDR3 sequences, 18% of them seen just once. The V end was cut by 4 bases, the J end by 9 bases, with 14 bases between. This CDR3 is built from 13 residues. CDR1 SGHRS and CDR2 YFSETQ come from the germline V gene. These data were likewise used in another study, on T cells expressing NK-cell markers. That investigation notes: Sorted T-cell subsets CD3+CD56+NKG2C+, CD3+CD56+NKG2C- and CD3+CD56-NKG2C+ were TCR beta-sequenced. These clonotypes also led the CD3+CD56-NKG2C+ fraction in a few donors. Whether expanded NKG2C-expressing T cell clones recognize HCMV is unknown.

The rearrangement uses TRBV5-1 and TRBJ1-5; D not certain. The sequenced material came from PBMCs. The TCR originated in a woman aged 18-35 years in good health. The CDR3 DNA reads as TGCGCCAGCAGCCTCGGACGGGGATCGCCCCAGCATTTT. It is translated as CASSLGRGSPQHF.